These 12 T cell receptor beta chains share one sample of origin, sequenced in a study of identifying expanded T cells in peripheral blood. Assay used: immunoSEQ multiplex PCR; TCRdb lists only in-frame clones, some missing. The sample consists of around 75,000 clones, roughly 88% of them appearing once. Sequencing used blood. The receptors here all came from a person between 18 and 69 years old in good health.

CDR3 bases: TGTGCCAGCAGCCACACAGGGAGCTCCTACGAGCAGTACTTC. Its protein is CASSHTGSSYEQYF. The gene calls are TRBV7-9 and TRBJ2-7, with a weak D call TRBD1 (6 bases). With 5 bases removed from V and 0 bases from J, the gap between germline ends came to 11 bases. The CDR3 runs to 14 residues. CDR1 is SEHNR and CDR2 is FQNEAQ in the germline V gene (reference sequence).

This rearrangement joins TRBV4-2 to TRBJ2-3; D unclear. The CDR3 is made up of 14 amino acids. V was pared by 4 bases and J by 3 bases, with 11 bases between. CDR1 is LGHNA, CDR2 YNFKEQ, per germline. CDR3 DNA: TGTGCCAGCAGCCTCAATCCCGCGACAGATACGCAGTATTTT. This encodes CASSLNPATDTQYF.

The chain employs TRBV19 and TRBJ2-2; no reliable D call. The CDR3 length is 12 residues. Germline V gives CDR1 LNHDA, CDR2 SQIVND (reference sequence). The V and J ends lost 1 base and 6 bases respectively, with 3 bases between them. The CDR3 loop reads CASSIVAGELFF. DNA of the CDR3: TGTGCCAGTAGTATAGTGGCCGGGGAGCTGTTTTTT.

The chain recombines TRBV5-1 with TRBJ2-2; TRBD1 might be the D (6 bases). Germline CDR1 reads SGHRS; CDR2 reads YFSETQ. The CDR3 runs 14 residues. V shed 0 bases and J shed 6 bases, with 9 bases lying between them. CDR3 region: CASSLGAGAGELFF. DNA of the CDR3: TGCGCCAGCAGCTTGGGGGCAGGGGCCGGGGAGCTGTTTTTT.

This clone was counted a few times. The chain joins TRBV2 to TRBJ1-3; no reliable D call. Trimming took off 5 bases at V and 1 base at J, with 9 bases between the two ends. Germline lookup yields CDR1 SNHLY and CDR2 FYNNEI. This CDR3 spans 14 amino acids. The CDR3: CASSRDISGNTIYF. The CDR3 DNA sequence: TGTGCCAGCAGTAGAGACATTTCTGGAAACACCATATATTTT.

As DNA, the CDR3 is TGCGCCAGCAGAGCAGGGGCTCAAGAGACCCAGTACTTC. As protein: CASRAGAQETQYF. The chain joins TRBV5-1 to TRBJ2-5, with TRBD1 as a possible D gene (6 bases). Trimming left V 5 bases short and J 2 bases short, with 10 bases between. CDR1 SGHRS and CDR2 YFSETQ come from the germline V gene. CDR3 length: 13 residues.

The chain uses TRBV2 and TRBJ1-1; a weak D match, TRBD1 (5 bases). Germline V lookup: CDR1 SNHLY, CDR2 FYNNEI. V was pared by 9 bases and J by 1 base, with 9 bases between. This CDR3 region has 12 residues. The CDR3 DNA is TGTGCCAGTCGACAGCAGAACACTGAAGCTTTCTTT. It encodes CASRQQNTEAFF.

V and J are TRBV19 and TRBJ1-1; 7 nucleotides align to TRBD1. The trim removed 6 bases at V and 6 bases at J, leaving 7 bases unmatched. CDR1 and CDR2 from the germline V gene are LNHDA and SQIVND (reference sequence). This CDR3 is 13 amino acids long. In nucleotides, the CDR3 is TGTGCCAGTAGGTCTTCAGGGGGAGCTGAAGCTTTCTTT. This translates into CASRSSGGAEAFF.

This clone was seen once. V gene TRBV28 combines with J gene TRBJ2-7; D remains ambiguous. Germline V lookup: CDR1 MDHEN, CDR2 SYDVKM. V dropped 5 bases and J dropped 4 bases, with 6 bases sitting between them. CDR3 length: 11 residues. This CDR3 reads CASSRSYEQYF. The CDR3 DNA reads TGTGCCAGCAGTCGGAGTTACGAGCAGTACTTC. Together with reference TRBV28 and TRBJ2-7, the CDR3 gives the full variable domain: DVKVTQSSRYLVKRTGEKVFLECVQDMDHENMFWYRQDPGLGLRLIYFSYDVKMKEKGDIPEGYSVSREKKERFSLILESASTNQTSMYLCASSRSYEQYFGPGTRLTVT.

As DNA, the CDR3 is TGTGCCAGCAGCTTCGCGGGAAGTTACGAGCAGTACTTC. As protein: CASSFAGSYEQYF. The chain couples TRBV7-2 to TRBJ2-7; the D gene is possibly TRBD2 (6 bases). CDR1 is SGHTA, CDR2 FQGNSA, per germline. This CDR3 has 13 residues. V was trimmed by 3 bases and J by 4 bases, leaving 10 bases between them.

This clone appeared a single time. J is TRBJ1-5 and V is TRBV2; D not resolved. The ends were cut back, 8 bases at V and 0 bases at J, with 11 bases in the middle. The CDR3 spans 14 residues. Germline CDR1 is SNHLY and CDR2 is FYNNEI. The CDR3 bases are TGTGCCAGCGCGCGAGTCGATAGCAATCAGCCCCAGCATTTT. Its protein is CASARVDSNQPQHF.

The CDR3 sequence is CASSPRGQDLYGYTF. The CDR3 region has the DNA TGTGCCAGCAGCCCCAGGGGACAGGATTTATATGGCTACACCTTC. The chain joins TRBV7-2 to TRBJ1-2, with 8 nucleotides matching TRBD1. Losses at the gene ends were 5 bases for V and 5 bases for J; bases not matched to a gene: 10. In germline, CDR1 is SGHTA, CDR2 FQGNSA. The CDR3 has 15 amino acids.